A single T cell receptor (beta chain) is shown here with its context. Its antigen remains unknown. V lost 7 bases to trimming and J lost 8 bases, with 11 bases between them. The germline gives CDR1 SQVTM, CDR2 ANQGSEA. The CDR3 loop spans 10 amino acids. These data come from a study of T-cell memory formation after mild COVID-19. Findings of the study overall: Cross-reactive memory seemingly joined, as some responding clones were found in pre-infection memory.

MiXCR was run by TCRdb on the 5' RACE reads, yielding one entry per CDR3 protein. The table lists approximately 250,000 distinct CDR3 sequences, 15% to 20% of them singletons. The sample taken for sequencing was PBMCs or a T cell subset sorted from them (not recorded which). This sequence was found in a man younger than 30 who had mild COVID-19 (a few samples of this study predate the infection). Cell type and time point are not known. The chain uses TRBV29-1 and TRBJ1-1; D not resolved. The CDR3 DNA is TGCAGCGCCCTAGGGTCAGAAGCTTTCTTT. Protein product: CSALGSEAFF.